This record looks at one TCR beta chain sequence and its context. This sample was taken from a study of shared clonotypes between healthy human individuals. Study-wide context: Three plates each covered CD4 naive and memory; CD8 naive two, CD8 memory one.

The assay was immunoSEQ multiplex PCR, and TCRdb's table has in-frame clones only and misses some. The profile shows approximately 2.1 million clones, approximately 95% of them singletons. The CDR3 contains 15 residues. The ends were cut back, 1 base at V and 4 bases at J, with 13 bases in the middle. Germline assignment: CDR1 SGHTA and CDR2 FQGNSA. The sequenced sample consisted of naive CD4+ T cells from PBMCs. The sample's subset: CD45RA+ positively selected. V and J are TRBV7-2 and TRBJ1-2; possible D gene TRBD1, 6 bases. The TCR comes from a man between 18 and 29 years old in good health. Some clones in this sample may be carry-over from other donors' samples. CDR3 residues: CASSLVSRGAYGYTF. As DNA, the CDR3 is TGTGCCAGCAGCTTAGTATCTCGGGGGGCCTATGGCTACACCTTC.